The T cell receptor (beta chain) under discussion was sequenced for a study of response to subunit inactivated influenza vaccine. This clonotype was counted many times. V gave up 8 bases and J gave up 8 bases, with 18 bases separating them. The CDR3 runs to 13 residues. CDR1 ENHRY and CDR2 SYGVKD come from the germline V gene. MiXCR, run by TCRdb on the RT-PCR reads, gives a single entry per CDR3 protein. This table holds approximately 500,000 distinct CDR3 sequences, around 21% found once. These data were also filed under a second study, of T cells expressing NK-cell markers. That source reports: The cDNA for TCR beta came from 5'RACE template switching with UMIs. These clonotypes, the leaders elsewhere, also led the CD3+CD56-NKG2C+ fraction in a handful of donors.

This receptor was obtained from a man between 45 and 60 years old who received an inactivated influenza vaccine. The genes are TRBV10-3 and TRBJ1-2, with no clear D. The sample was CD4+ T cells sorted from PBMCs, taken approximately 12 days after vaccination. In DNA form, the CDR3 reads TGTGCCATCGTCTCCTTGCCGGGAGACGGCTACACCTTC. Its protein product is CAIVSLPGDGYTF.